This T cell receptor (beta chain) originates from a study of blood T cell repertoires in COVID-19. Repertoires were generated with immunoSEQ multiplex PCR, while TCRdb's copy carries only in-frame clones and drops some. Of about 290,000 clones in the sample, under 90% were seen once. What the recovered Cohort 3 donors had was two negative PCRs, clearance, or symptom resolution. V lost 5 bases, J lost 2 bases, and 10 bases lay in between. The CDR3 spans 13 residues. Germline V gives CDR1 SEHNR, CDR2 FQNEAQ (reference sequence). Sequenced sample: PBMCs or T cells enriched from blood (not recorded which). This sequence originates from a woman aged 40 to 50 who had recovered from COVID-19. The rearrangement links TRBV7-9 to TRBJ2-7; D gene unclear. In nucleotides, the CDR3 is TGTGCCAGCAGCATACTCGGTCCCTACGAGCAGTACTTC. Translation: CASSILGPYEQYF.